Listed below are T cell receptor beta chains from one sample, sequenced in a study of response to subunit inactivated influenza vaccine. TCRdb used MiXCR to reprocess the RT-PCR reads, holding one entry per CDR3 protein. The sample includes hundreds of thousands of distinct CDR3 sequences, over 9.5% of them seen just once. Sample: PBMCs from blood, taken on the day of vaccination. The receptors originated from a man between 50 and 59 years old who received an inactivated influenza vaccine. Both conserved end residues are part of each CDR3. The order of the fields is clone size, J gene, D gene, V gene, CDR3 DNA, CDR3 protein. D genes are given only for firm matches. Size tells how often a clone was seen (once, few, many) or the class of an expanded clone, and some rows leave it out.

clone_size: many
j_call: TRBJ2-7
d_call: TRBD1
v_call: TRBV27
cdr3_nt: TGTGCCAGCAGTTTAAGACAGGGCTACGAGCAGTACTTC
cdr3_aa: CASSLRQGYEQYF

clone_size: .
j_call: TRBJ2-7
d_call: TRBD1
v_call: TRBV4-2
cdr3_nt: TGTGCCAGCAGCCAAGGGGACAGGGTAGACGAGCAGTACTTC
cdr3_aa: CASSQGDRVDEQYF

clone_size: .
j_call: TRBJ2-2
d_call: .
v_call: TRBV6-6
cdr3_nt: TGTGCCAGCAGTTCTAGGTTCGGGGAGCTGTTTTTT
cdr3_aa: CASSSRFGELFF

clone_size: few
j_call: TRBJ2-1
d_call: .
v_call: TRBV7-2
cdr3_nt: TGTGCCAGCAGGAGCGGGACAGCACGCCTTAATGAGCAGTTCTTC
cdr3_aa: CASRSGTARLNEQFF

clone_size: many
j_call: TRBJ2-7
d_call: .
v_call: TRBV3-1
cdr3_nt: TGTGCCAGCAGCCAAGTGTCCTACGAGCAGTACTTC
cdr3_aa: CASSQVSYEQYF

clone_size: .
j_call: TRBJ1-3
d_call: .
v_call: TRBV7-9
cdr3_nt: TGTGCCAGCAGCGGGGACACATTAGGGGGAAACACCATATATTTT
cdr3_aa: CASSGDTLGGNTIYF

clone_size: .
j_call: TRBJ2-3
d_call: TRBD2
v_call: TRBV18
cdr3_nt: TGTGCCAGCTTACCAAGCCCTAGCGGGGTCAATACGCAGTATTTT
cdr3_aa: CASLPSPSGVNTQYF

clone_size: few
j_call: TRBJ2-7
d_call: .
v_call: TRBV6-2/TRBV6-3
cdr3_nt: TGTGCCAGCAGCCGGTCGGGCCAGACCCCTCGCGAGCAGTACTTC
cdr3_aa: CASSRSGQTPREQYF

clone_size: .
j_call: TRBJ2-2
d_call: .
v_call: TRBV20-1
cdr3_nt: TGCAGAGCCATGACAAGGAACACCGGGGAGCTGTTTTTT
cdr3_aa: CRAMTRNTGELFF

clone_size: .
j_call: TRBJ2-7
d_call: .
v_call: TRBV5-1
cdr3_nt: TGCGCCAGCAGCTTGGGCCCGGCCGACAGCTACGAGCAGTACTTC
cdr3_aa: CASSLGPADSYEQYF

clone_size: .
j_call: TRBJ2-7
d_call: .
v_call: TRBV11-2
cdr3_nt: TGTGCCAGCAGCTTAGTTTATAAGAGGTACGAGCAGTACTTC
cdr3_aa: CASSLVYKRYEQYF

clone_size: many
j_call: TRBJ2-1
d_call: TRBD2
v_call: TRBV12-3/TRBV12-4
cdr3_nt: TGTGCCAGCAGTGTCGCGGGGGGTCCTAGGGATGAGCAGTTCTTC
cdr3_aa: CASSVAGGPRDEQFF

clone_size: .
j_call: TRBJ2-1
d_call: .
v_call: TRBV15
cdr3_nt: TGTGCCACCAGCAGAGATAGGGCAGTCTACAATGAGCAGTTCTTC
cdr3_aa: CATSRDRAVYNEQFF

clone_size: few
j_call: TRBJ2-4
d_call: TRBD1
v_call: TRBV19
cdr3_nt: TGTGCCAGCATCAGGACAGGGTTCGAAAACATTCAGTACTTC
cdr3_aa: CASIRTGFENIQYF

clone_size: .
j_call: TRBJ1-1
d_call: TRBD1
v_call: TRBV6-2/TRBV6-3
cdr3_nt: TGTGCCAGCAGTCCATTGACAGGGGGGACTGAAGCTTTCTTT
cdr3_aa: CASSPLTGGTEAFF

clone_size: many
j_call: TRBJ2-1
d_call: .
v_call: TRBV29-1
cdr3_nt: TGCAGCGTTGATCGGAAGACCAATGAGCAGTTCTTC
cdr3_aa: CSVDRKTNEQFF

clone_size: .
j_call: TRBJ2-7
d_call: TRBD1
v_call: TRBV5-1
cdr3_nt: TGCGCCAGCAGCTTGGCTCCGGGACAGGGAGCCCTCGAGCAGTACTTC
cdr3_aa: CASSLAPGQGALEQYF

clone_size: many
j_call: TRBJ2-5
d_call: .
v_call: TRBV2
cdr3_nt: TGTGCCAGCAGTGAACCTTTTAGGGGCGTCGAGACCCAGTACTTC
cdr3_aa: CASSEPFRGVETQYF

clone_size: few
j_call: TRBJ2-1
d_call: TRBD1
v_call: TRBV5-8
cdr3_nt: TGTGCCAGCAGCCGGGACAGCAATGAGCAGTTCTTC
cdr3_aa: CASSRDSNEQFF

clone_size: few
j_call: TRBJ2-7
d_call: .
v_call: TRBV11-2
cdr3_nt: TGTGCCAGCAGCTTAGCCGGGGCGCACAACGAGCAGTACTTC
cdr3_aa: CASSLAGAHNEQYF

clone_size: many
j_call: TRBJ2-7
d_call: .
v_call: TRBV9
cdr3_nt: TGTGCCAGCAGCGTATCTGACGGAAGCTCCTACGAGCAGTACTTC
cdr3_aa: CASSVSDGSSYEQYF

clone_size: few
j_call: TRBJ2-1
d_call: TRBD1
v_call: TRBV3-1
cdr3_nt: TGTGCCAGCAGCCTCACTACAGGGGCATACAATGAGCAGTTCTTC
cdr3_aa: CASSLTTGAYNEQFF

clone_size: few
j_call: TRBJ1-2
d_call: TRBD1
v_call: TRBV5-4
cdr3_nt: TGTGCCAGCAGCCGCGACAGGGATAGGGGTGGCTACACCTTC
cdr3_aa: CASSRDRDRGGYTF

clone_size: few
j_call: TRBJ2-7
d_call: TRBD1
v_call: TRBV5-1
cdr3_nt: TGCGCCAGCAAATGGACAGGTTCCTACGAGCAGTACTTC
cdr3_aa: CASKWTGSYEQYF

clone_size: few
j_call: TRBJ2-1
d_call: TRBD2
v_call: TRBV12-3/TRBV12-4
cdr3_nt: TGTGCCAGCAAGGGCCCTACGGGGGGGCCAAATGAGCAGTTCTTC
cdr3_aa: CASKGPTGGPNEQFF

clone_size: .
j_call: TRBJ2-7
d_call: .
v_call: TRBV6-5
cdr3_nt: TGTGCCAGCAGTTACTCTGCCCCCGGAACAGGTTCCTACGAGCAGTACTTC
cdr3_aa: CASSYSAPGTGSYEQYF

clone_size: few
j_call: TRBJ2-5
d_call: TRBD1
v_call: TRBV4-2
cdr3_nt: TGTGCCAGCAGCCAGAGGACAGGGGGAGAGACCCAGTACTTC
cdr3_aa: CASSQRTGGETQYF

clone_size: .
j_call: TRBJ2-3
d_call: .
v_call: TRBV7-9
cdr3_nt: TGTGCCAGCAGCCAAAGCTACTTACGCACAGATACGCAGTATTTT
cdr3_aa: CASSQSYLRTDTQYF

clone_size: .
j_call: TRBJ1-2
d_call: .
v_call: TRBV5-5
cdr3_nt: TGTGCCAGCAGCTTGACCCCAACAGATGGCTACACCTTC
cdr3_aa: CASSLTPTDGYTF

clone_size: few
j_call: TRBJ2-3
d_call: .
v_call: TRBV28
cdr3_nt: TGTGCCAGTCAAGTGGCGGCCCGCACAGATACGCAGTATTTT
cdr3_aa: CASQVAARTDTQYF

clone_size: few
j_call: TRBJ1-6
d_call: TRBD1
v_call: TRBV7-2
cdr3_nt: TGTGCCAGCAGCTTAGGGACAGGCGGCTCACCCCTCCACTTT
cdr3_aa: CASSLGTGGSPLHF

clone_size: few
j_call: TRBJ2-1
d_call: .
v_call: TRBV6-6
cdr3_nt: TGTGCCAGCCGGGACACCCACAATGAGCAGTTCTTC
cdr3_aa: CASRDTHNEQFF